A single sample is the source of the 14 T cell receptor beta chains below, sequenced in a study of lymphopenia after photon versus proton radiotherapy. Using immunoSEQ multiplex PCR, the repertoire was profiled, and TCRdb retains in-frame clones only, with some absent. Of approximately 62,000 clones in the sample, about 81% were seen once. Sample: peripheral blood, taken from a patient treated with proton-based radiotherapy. These receptors all stem from a man aged 55 to 70 with pancreatic cancer.

This chain connects TRBV5-6 to TRBJ2-2; TRBD2 matches 10 bases. The CDR3 has 16 amino acids. Germline V gene sequence: CDR1 SGHDT, CDR2 YYEEEE. The V gene end was trimmed by 4 bases and the J gene end by 0 bases; junction bases not matched to a gene: 3. The CDR3 DNA is TGTGCCAGCAGCGCAGGACTAGCGGCGAACACCGGGGAGCTGTTTTTT. Amino acids: CASSAGLAANTGELFF.

This clone came up once. CDR3 in amino acids: CASSLAEGPLHF. CDR3 bases: TGTGCCAGCAGCTTGGCGGAGGGACCCCTCCACTTT. The chain has TRBV5-4 and TRBJ1-6; no reliable D call. The germline V gene encodes CDR1 SGHNT and CDR2 YYREEE (reference sequence). Trimming cost V 0 bases and J 12 bases, with 7 bases left between them. There are 12 residues in the CDR3. Drawing the rest from reference TRBV5-4 and TRBJ1-6, the complete variable domain is ETGVTQSPTHLIKTRGQQVTLRCSSQSGHNTVSWYQQALGQGPQFIFQYYREEENGRGNFPPRFSGLQFPNYSSELNVNALELDDSALYLCASSLAEGPLHFGNGTRLTVT.

In its sample, this clone was seen a few times. This chain uses TRBV5-6 with TRBJ2-5; 8 nucleotides match TRBD1. The ends lost 3 bases at V and 4 bases at J; junction bases unmatched: 2. The CDR3 runs 13 residues. Looked up from germline, CDR1 is SGHDT and CDR2 is YYEEEE. The CDR3 here is CASSSTGAETQYF. The CDR3 DNA follows: TGTGCCAGCAGCTCGACAGGGGCAGAGACCCAGTACTTC.

This chain connects TRBV28 to TRBJ1-1; TRBD1 agrees at 9 bases. The germline V gene has CDR1 MDHEN and CDR2 SYDVKM. The V and J ends lost 5 bases and 0 bases, in that order; junction bases with no gene match: 13. The CDR3 has 18 amino acids. The CDR3 spells CASSPPGTGSRMNTEAFF. In DNA form, the CDR3 reads TGTGCCAGCAGTCCCCCCGGGACAGGGTCAAGGATGAACACTGAAGCTTTCTTT.

This clone appeared a few times. This chain uses TRBV28 with TRBJ2-7; TRBD1 matches at 8 bases. J lost 2 bases, V lost 6 bases, and 3 bases had no gene match. Germline CDR1 MDHEN, CDR2 SYDVKM. The CDR3 has 13 residues. The CDR3 sequence is CASSGTGAYEQYF. Written as DNA, the CDR3 is TGTGCCAGCAGCGGGACAGGTGCCTACGAGCAGTACTTC.

The chain couples TRBV4-2 to TRBJ1-2, with D perhaps matching TRBD1 (5 bases). The V gene's germline CDR1 is LGHNA and CDR2 YNFKEQ. V was shortened by 0 bases and J by 3 bases, with 14 bases between the two germline ends. The CDR3 has 16 amino acids. For the CDR3, the DNA is TGTGCCAGCAGCCAAGAGGCCCGGGCAGGGTACTATGGCTACACCTTC. It yields the protein CASSQEARAGYYGYTF.

This rearrangement joins TRBV18 to TRBJ2-2; D may be TRBD1 (6 bases). Looked up from germline, CDR1 is KGHSH and CDR2 is LQKENI. The ends were cut back, 3 bases at V and 10 bases at J, with 12 bases in the middle. This CDR3 spans 13 amino acids. DNA for the CDR3: TGTGCCAGCTCACCTAAACAGGGCTCGGAGCTGTTTTTT. This gives the protein CASSPKQGSELFF.

This sequence joins TRBV7-9 and TRBJ2-1; TRBD1 might be the D (6 bases). From germline, CDR1 is SEHNR and CDR2 FQNEAQ (reference sequence). V dropped 1 base and J dropped 4 bases, with 11 bases sitting between them. The CDR3 is made up of 15 amino acids. The CDR3 sequence: CASSLVGTSYNEQFF. The CDR3 DNA follows: TGTGCCAGCAGCTTAGTTGGGACATCATACAATGAGCAGTTCTTC.

The chain joins TRBV28 to TRBJ1-2; 7 bases fit TRBD1. V lost 4 bases and J lost 7; bases outside the gene matches: 6. The germline gives CDR1 MDHEN, CDR2 SYDVKM. CDR3 length: 13 residues. CDR3 nucleotides: TGTGCCAGCAGTTGGACAGGTGCTATTGGCTACACCTTC. It codes for CASSWTGAIGYTF.

This clone is a singleton in its sample. The V gene is TRBV7-9, the J gene TRBJ1-2; D not resolved. Trimming removed 0 bases from V and 8 bases from J, with 13 bases in between. CDR1 is SEHNR and CDR2 is FQNEAQ in the germline V gene (reference sequence). The CDR3 consists of 14 residues. The DNA for the CDR3 is TGTGCCAGCAGCTTAGCGGATCGGTCTGGGGGCTACACCTTC. This encodes CASSLADRSGGYTF.

The chain combines TRBV9 with TRBJ2-5, with 12 bases aligning to TRBD2. This CDR3 is 16 amino acids long. Trimming took 0 bases from V and 5 from J; bases not matched to a gene: 5. Germline V CDR1 and CDR2: SGDLS, YYNGEE. The CDR3: CASSVAGTSGLETQYF. DNA for the CDR3: TGTGCCAGCAGCGTAGCCGGGACTAGCGGGTTGGAGACCCAGTACTTC.

This chain joins TRBV7-9 and TRBJ2-7, with a weak D call TRBD2 (6 bases). This CDR3 contains 16 residues. V was pared by 5 bases and J by 4 bases, with 21 bases between. Per germline, CDR1 SEHNR and CDR2 FQNEAQ (reference sequence). Here the CDR3 reads CASSAVRDGRFYEQYF. CDR3 sequence (DNA): TGTGCCAGCAGCGCGGTACGGGACGGGAGATTTTACGAGCAGTACTTC.

The rearrangement joins TRBV4-3 to TRBJ2-3; D unclear. V lost 0 bases, J lost 4 bases, and 8 bases lay in between. This CDR3 region has 14 residues. Germline CDR1 and CDR2: LGHNA and YSLEER. The CDR3 region is CASSQEGRADTQYF. The CDR3 nucleotides are TGCGCCAGCAGCCAAGAGGGAAGGGCAGATACGCAGTATTTT.

J is TRBJ1-1 and V is TRBV27, with D unresolved. Per germline, CDR1 MNHEY and CDR2 SMNVEV (reference sequence). V was trimmed by 0 bases and J by 5 bases, leaving 7 bases between them. This CDR3 has 13 residues. The CDR3 nucleotides are TGTGCCAGCAGTTTATCGAGGAGAACTGAAGCTTTCTTT. Translating it yields CASSLSRRTEAFF.